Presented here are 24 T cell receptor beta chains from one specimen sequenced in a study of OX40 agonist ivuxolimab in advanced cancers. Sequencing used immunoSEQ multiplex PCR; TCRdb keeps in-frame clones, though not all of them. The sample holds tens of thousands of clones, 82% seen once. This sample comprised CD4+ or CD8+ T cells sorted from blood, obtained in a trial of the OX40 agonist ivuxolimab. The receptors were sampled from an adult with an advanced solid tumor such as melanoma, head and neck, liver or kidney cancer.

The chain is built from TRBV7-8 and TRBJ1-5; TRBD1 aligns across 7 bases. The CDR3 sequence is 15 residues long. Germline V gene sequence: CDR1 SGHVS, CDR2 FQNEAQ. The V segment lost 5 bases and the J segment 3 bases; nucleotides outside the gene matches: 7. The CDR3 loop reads CASSPGQIINQPQHF. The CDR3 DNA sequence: TGTGCCAGCAGCCCGGGACAGATCATCAATCAGCCCCAGCATTTT.

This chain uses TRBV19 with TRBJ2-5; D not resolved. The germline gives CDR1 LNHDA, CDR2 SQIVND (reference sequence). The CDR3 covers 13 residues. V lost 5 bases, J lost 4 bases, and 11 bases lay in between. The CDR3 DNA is TGTGCCAGTAGTCCCGATATATCAGAGACCCAGTACTTC. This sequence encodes CASSPDISETQYF. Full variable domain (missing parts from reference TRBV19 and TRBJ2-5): DGGITQSPKYLFRKEGQNVTLSCEQNLNHDAMYWYRQDPGQGLRLIYYSQIVNDFQKGDIAEGYSVSREKKESFPLTVTSAQKNPTAFYLCASSPDISETQYFGPGTRLLVL.

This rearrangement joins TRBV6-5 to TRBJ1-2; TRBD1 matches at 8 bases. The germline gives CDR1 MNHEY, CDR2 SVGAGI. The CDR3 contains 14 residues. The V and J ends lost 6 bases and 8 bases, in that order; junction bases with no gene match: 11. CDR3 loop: CASREGTGGQGYTF. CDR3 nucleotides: TGTGCCAGCAGGGAAGGCACAGGGGGACAAGGCTACACCTTC.

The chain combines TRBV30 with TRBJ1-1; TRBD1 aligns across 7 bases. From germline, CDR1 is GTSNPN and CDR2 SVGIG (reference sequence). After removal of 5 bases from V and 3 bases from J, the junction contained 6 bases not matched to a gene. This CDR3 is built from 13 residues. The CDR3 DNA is TGTGCCTGGCAGCTCACAGGGGACACTGAAGCTTTCTTT. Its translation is CAWQLTGDTEAFF.

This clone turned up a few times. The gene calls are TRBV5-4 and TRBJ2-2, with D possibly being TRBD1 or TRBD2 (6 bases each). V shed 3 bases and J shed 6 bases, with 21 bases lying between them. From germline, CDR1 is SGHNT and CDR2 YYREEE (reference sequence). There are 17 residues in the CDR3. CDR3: CASSSKGVGGASGELFF. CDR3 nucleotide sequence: TGTGCCAGCAGCTCGAAGGGGGTAGGAGGGGCCTCCGGGGAGCTGTTTTTT.

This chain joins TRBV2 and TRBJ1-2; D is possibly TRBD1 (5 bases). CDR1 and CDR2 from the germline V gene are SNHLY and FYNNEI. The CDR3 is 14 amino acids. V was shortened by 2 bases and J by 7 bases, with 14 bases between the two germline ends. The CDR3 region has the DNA TGTGCCAGCAGTGAACTCCAGGGTCTGGGTGGCTACACCTTC. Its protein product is CASSELQGLGGYTF.

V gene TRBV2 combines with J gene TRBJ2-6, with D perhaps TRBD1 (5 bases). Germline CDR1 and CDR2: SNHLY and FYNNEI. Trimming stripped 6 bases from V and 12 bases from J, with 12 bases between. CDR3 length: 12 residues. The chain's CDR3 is CASRRTYGVLTF. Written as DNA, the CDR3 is TGTGCCAGCAGGCGGACATACGGCGTCCTGACTTTC.

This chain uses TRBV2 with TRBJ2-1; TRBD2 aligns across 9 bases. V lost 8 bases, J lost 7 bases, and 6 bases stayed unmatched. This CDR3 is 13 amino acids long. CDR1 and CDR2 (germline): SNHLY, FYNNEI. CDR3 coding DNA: TGTGCCAGCGCTGGACTAGCGACGAATGAGCAGTTCTTC. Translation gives CASAGLATNEQFF.

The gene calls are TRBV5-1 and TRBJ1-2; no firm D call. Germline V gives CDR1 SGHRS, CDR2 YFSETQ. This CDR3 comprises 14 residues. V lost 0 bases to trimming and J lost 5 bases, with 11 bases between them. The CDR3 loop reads CASSLGTARYGYTF. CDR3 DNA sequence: TGCGCCAGCAGCTTGGGTACAGCTCGTTATGGCTACACCTTC.

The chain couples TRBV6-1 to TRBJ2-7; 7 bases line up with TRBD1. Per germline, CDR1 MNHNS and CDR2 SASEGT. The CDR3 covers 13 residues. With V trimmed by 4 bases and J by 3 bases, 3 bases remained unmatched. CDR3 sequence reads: CASSATGVYEQYF. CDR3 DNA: TGTGCCAGCAGTGCCACAGGGGTCTACGAGCAGTACTTC.

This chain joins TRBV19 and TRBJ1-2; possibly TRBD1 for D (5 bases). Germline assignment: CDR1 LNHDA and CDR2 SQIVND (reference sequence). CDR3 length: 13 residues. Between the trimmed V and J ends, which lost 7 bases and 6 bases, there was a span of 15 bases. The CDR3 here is CASTAGGINGYTF. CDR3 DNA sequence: TGTGCCAGTACGGCCGGGGGTATTAATGGCTACACCTTC.

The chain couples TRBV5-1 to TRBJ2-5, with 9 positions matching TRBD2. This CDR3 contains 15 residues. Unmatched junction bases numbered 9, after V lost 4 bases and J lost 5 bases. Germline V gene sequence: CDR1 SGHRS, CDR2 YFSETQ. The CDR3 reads CASSQSGGQSETQYF. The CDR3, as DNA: TGCGCCAGCAGCCAAAGCGGGGGGCAGTCGGAGACCCAGTACTTC.

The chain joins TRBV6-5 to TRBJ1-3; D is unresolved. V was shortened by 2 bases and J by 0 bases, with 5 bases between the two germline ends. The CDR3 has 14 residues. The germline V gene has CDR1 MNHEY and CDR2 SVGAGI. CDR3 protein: CASSYGVSGNTIYF. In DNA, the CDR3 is TGTGCCAGCAGTTACGGGGTCTCTGGAAACACCATATATTTT.

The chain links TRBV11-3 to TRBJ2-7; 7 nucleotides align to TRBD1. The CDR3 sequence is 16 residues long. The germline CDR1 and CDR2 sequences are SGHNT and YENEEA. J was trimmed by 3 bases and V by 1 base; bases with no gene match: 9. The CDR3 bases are TGTGCCAGCAGCTTAGGTGTGACAGGGAACCTCTACGAGCAGTACTTC. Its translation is CASSLGVTGNLYEQYF.

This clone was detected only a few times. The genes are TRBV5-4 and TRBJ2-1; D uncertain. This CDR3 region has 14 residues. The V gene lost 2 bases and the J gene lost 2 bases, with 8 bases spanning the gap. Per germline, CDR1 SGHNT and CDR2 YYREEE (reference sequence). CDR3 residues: CASSFKIAYNEQFF. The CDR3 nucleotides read TGTGCCAGCAGCTTCAAGATTGCCTACAATGAGCAGTTCTTC.

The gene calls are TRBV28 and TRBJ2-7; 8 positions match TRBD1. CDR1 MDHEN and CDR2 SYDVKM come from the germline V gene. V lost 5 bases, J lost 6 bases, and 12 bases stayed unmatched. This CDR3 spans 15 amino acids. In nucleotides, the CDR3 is TGTGCCAGCAGTCCATCCGGGACAGGAGCCGGCGAGCAGTACTTC. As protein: CASSPSGTGAGEQYF.

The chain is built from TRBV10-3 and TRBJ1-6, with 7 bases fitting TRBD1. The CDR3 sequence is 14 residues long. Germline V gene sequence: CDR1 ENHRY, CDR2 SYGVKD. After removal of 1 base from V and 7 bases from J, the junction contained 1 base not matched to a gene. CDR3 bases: TGTGCCATCAGTGAGTTGGGACAGAATTCACCCCTCCACTTT. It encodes CAISELGQNSPLHF.

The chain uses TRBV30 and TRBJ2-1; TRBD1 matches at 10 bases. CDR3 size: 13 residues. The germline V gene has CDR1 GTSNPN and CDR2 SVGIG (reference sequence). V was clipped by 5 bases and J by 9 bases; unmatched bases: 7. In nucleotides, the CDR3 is TGTGCCTGGGTTGGACAGGGGGGGGCTGAGCAGTTCTTC. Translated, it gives CAWVGQGGAEQFF.

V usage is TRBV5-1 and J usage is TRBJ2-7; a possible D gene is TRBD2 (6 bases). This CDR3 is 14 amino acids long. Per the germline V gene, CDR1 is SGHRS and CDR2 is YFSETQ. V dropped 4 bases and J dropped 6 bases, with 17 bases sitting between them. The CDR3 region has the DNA TGCGCCAGCAGCGATGGGACTGGGCTCGGCGAGCAGTACTTC. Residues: CASSDGTGLGEQYF.

CDR3 DNA sequence: TGTGCCAGTAGTATAGGCGGGACGGGGGGGTACACTGAAGCTTTCTTT. The encoded protein is CASSIGGTGGYTEAFF. The chain recombines TRBV19 with TRBJ1-1; maybe TRBD1 (5 bases). V was clipped by 1 base and J by 3 bases, with 15 bases between them. The CDR3 extends over 16 amino acids. The V gene's germline CDR1 is LNHDA and CDR2 SQIVND (reference sequence).

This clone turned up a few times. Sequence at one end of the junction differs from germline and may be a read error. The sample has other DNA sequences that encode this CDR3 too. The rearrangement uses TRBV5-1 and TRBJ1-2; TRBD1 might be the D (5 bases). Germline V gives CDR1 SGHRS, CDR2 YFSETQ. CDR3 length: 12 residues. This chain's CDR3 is CASSTGLDGYTF. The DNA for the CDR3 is TGTGCCAGCAGCACGGGACTGGATGGCTACACCTTC. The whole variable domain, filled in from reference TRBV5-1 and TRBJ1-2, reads KAGVTQTPRYLIKTRGQQVTLSCSPISGHRSVSWYQQTPGQGLQFLFEYFSETQRNKGNFPGRFSGRQFSNSRSEMNVSTLELGDSALYLCASSTGLDGYTFGSGTRLTVV.

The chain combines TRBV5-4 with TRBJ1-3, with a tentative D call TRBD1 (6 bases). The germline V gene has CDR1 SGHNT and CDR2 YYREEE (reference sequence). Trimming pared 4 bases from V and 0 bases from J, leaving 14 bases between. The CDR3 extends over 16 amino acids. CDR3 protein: CASSPGQPFSGNTIYF. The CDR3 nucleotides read TGTGCCAGCAGCCCTGGACAGCCTTTCTCTGGAAACACCATATATTTT.

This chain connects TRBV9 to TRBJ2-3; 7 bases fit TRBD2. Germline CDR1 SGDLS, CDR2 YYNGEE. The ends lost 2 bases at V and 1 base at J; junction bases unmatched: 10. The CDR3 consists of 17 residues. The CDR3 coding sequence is TGTGCCAGCAGCGTCTCCCAAGCGGGGATAGGCACAGATACGCAGTATTTT. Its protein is CASSVSQAGIGTDTQYF.

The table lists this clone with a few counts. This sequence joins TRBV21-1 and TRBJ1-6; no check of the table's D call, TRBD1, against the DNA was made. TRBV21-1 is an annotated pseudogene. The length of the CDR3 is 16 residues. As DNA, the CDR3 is TGTGCCAGCAGCAAAAAAGGACAGGGGTACGGATCACCCCTCCACTTT. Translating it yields CASSKKGQGYGSPLHF.